These 22 T cell receptor beta chains share one sample of origin, sequenced in a study of fetal regulatory T cell absence and autoimmunity. Produced via immunoSEQ multiplex PCR; TCRdb's table is partial and in-frame only. The table shows approximately 94,000 clones, with 72% occurring only once. The sequenced sample consisted of pancreas tissue. Receptors were obtained from a male donor with IPEX syndrome.

Comment on this clone: Other DNA sequences in the sample encode the same CDR3. The chain links TRBV5-1 to TRBJ2-7; no definite D call. Trimming cost V 1 base and J 0 bases, with 2 bases left between them. In germline, CDR1 is SGHRS, CDR2 YFSETQ. The CDR3 is 12 residues long. The CDR3 loop reads CASSLTSYEQYF. The CDR3 region has the DNA TGCGCCAGCAGCTTGACCTCCTACGAGCAGTACTTC.

This chain links TRBV11-2 with TRBJ2-1, with TRBD2 matching over 11 bases. J gave up 8 bases and V 5 bases, and 14 bases lay outside the gene matches. The CDR3 length is 17 residues. The germline V gene encodes CDR1 SGHAT and CDR2 FQNNGV. The DNA of the CDR3 is TGTGCCAGCAGCCCACGCCGATGGCTAGCGGGAGGTGATGAGCAGTTCTTC. It codes for CASSPRRWLAGGDEQFF.

The chain carries TRBV11-2 and TRBJ2-1; D is ambiguous. CDR1 and CDR2 (germline): SGHAT, FQNNGV. Trimming pared 5 bases from V and 8 bases from J, leaving 16 bases between. CDR3 size: 14 residues. In DNA, the CDR3 is TGTGCCAGCAGCCCTGAGCCGGCCGATCATGAGCAGTTCTTC. Residues: CASSPEPADHEQFF.

This clone appeared once. The DNA of the CDR3 is TGCGCCAGCAGCCTCCGAGCGGGAGGATACCAAGAGACCCAGTACTTC. It yields the protein CASSLRAGGYQETQYF. The rearrangement joins TRBV4-1 to TRBJ2-5, with TRBD2 matching over 9 bases. Germline lookup yields CDR1 MGHRA and CDR2 YSYEKL. The V segment lost 4 bases and the J segment 0 bases; nucleotides outside the gene matches: 6. This CDR3 contains 16 residues.

This chain uses TRBV7-8 with TRBJ2-1; TRBD2 agrees at 10 bases. J lost 0 bases, V lost 5 bases, and 4 bases had no gene match. The CDR3 loop spans 16 amino acids. From germline, CDR1 is SGHVS and CDR2 FQNEAQ. This CDR3 reads CASSISGRHSYNEQFF. The CDR3 coding sequence is TGTGCCAGCAGCATTAGCGGGAGGCACTCCTACAATGAGCAGTTCTTC.

The chain combines TRBV4-1 with TRBJ2-7, with 14 positions matching TRBD2. Germline V lookup: CDR1 MGHRA, CDR2 YSYEKL. Trimming took 4 bases from V and 3 from J; bases not matched to a gene: 5. The CDR3 totals 16 residues. Here the CDR3 reads CASSRAGLAGGYEQYF. The CDR3 DNA reads TGCGCCAGCAGCCGGGCCGGACTAGCGGGGGGCTACGAGCAGTACTTC.

This clone came up a few times. The chain combines TRBV25-1 with TRBJ1-2; D possibly corresponds to TRBD1 (6 bases). V was shortened by 4 bases and J by 5 bases, with 8 bases between the two germline ends. Germline CDR1 reads MGHDK; CDR2 reads SYGVNS. The CDR3 consists of 12 residues. CDR3 in amino acids: CASSAGDYGYTF. The CDR3 bases are TGTGCCAGCAGTGCAGGGGATTATGGCTACACCTTC.

This clone has just a few counts. The chain recombines TRBV2 with TRBJ1-1, with no clear D. Trimming shortened V by 5 bases and J by 6 bases, and 13 bases separated the two germline ends. CDR1 and CDR2 from the germline V gene are SNHLY and FYNNEI. This CDR3 has 13 amino acids. CDR3 loop: CASSKDGVPEAFF. The CDR3 nucleotides read TGTGCCAGCAGTAAGGACGGGGTCCCTGAAGCTTTCTTT.

The chain couples TRBV7-2 to TRBJ2-5; 8 bases align to TRBD2. The CDR3 totals 15 residues. Losses at the gene ends were 5 bases for V and 0 bases for J; bases not matched to a gene: 5. Looked up from germline, CDR1 is SGHTA and CDR2 is FQGNSA. CDR3 nucleotide sequence: TGTGCCAGCAGCGCCCAGCGGGGGAACCAAGAGACCCAGTACTTC. This translates into CASSAQRGNQETQYF.

J is TRBJ1-1 and V is TRBV29-1; TRBD1 is a possible D gene (6 bases). This CDR3 has 14 amino acids. Germline V gives CDR1 SQVTM, CDR2 ANQGSEA. V gave up 6 bases and J gave up 7 bases, with 21 bases separating them. CDR3 residues: CSVGFPQGRVEAFF. CDR3 coding DNA: TGCAGCGTGGGATTCCCTCAGGGGCGAGTTGAAGCTTTCTTT.

The chain employs TRBV7-9 and TRBJ2-1, with a possible D match to TRBD2 (7 bases). This CDR3 is 14 amino acids long. The germline V gene has CDR1 SEHNR and CDR2 FQNEAQ (reference sequence). Trimming took off 0 bases at V and 8 bases at J, with 11 bases between the two ends. The CDR3 sequence is CASSLAGGPDEQFF. In nucleotides, the CDR3 is TGTGCCAGCAGCTTAGCGGGGGGGCCGGATGAGCAGTTCTTC.

The chain joins TRBV14 to TRBJ2-1, with TRBD2 matching over 8 bases. The CDR3 runs 15 residues. V shed 1 base and J 3 bases; nucleotides not matched to a gene: 2. The germline CDR1 and CDR2 sequences are SGHDN and FVKESK. CDR3 DNA sequence: TGTGCCAGCAGCCAAGTTGCGGGAGGCTACAATGAGCAGTTCTTC. This sequence encodes CASSQVAGGYNEQFF. Looking up the rest from reference TRBV14 and TRBJ2-1 gives the full variable domain: EAGVTQFPSHSVIEKGQTVTLRCDPISGHDNLYWYRRVMGKEIKFLLHFVKESKQDESGMPNNRFLAERTGGTYSTLKVQPAELEDSGVYFCASSQVAGGYNEQFFGPGTRLTVL.

This chain uses TRBV5-6 with TRBJ1-5; D unclear. The V end was cut by 4 bases, the J end by 0 bases, with 5 bases between. Per germline, CDR1 SGHDT and CDR2 YYEEEE. This CDR3 region has 13 residues. The CDR3 spells CASSTYSNQPQHF. CDR3 DNA sequence: TGTGCCAGCAGCACATATAGCAATCAGCCCCAGCATTTT.

In its sample, this clone was seen a few times. This chain connects TRBV7-2 to TRBJ1-2; 8 bases are a match to TRBD1. From germline, CDR1 is SGHTA and CDR2 FQGNSA. This CDR3 comprises 12 residues. The trim removed 1 base at V and 8 bases at J, leaving 0 bases unmatched. The DNA for the CDR3 is TGTGCCAGCAGCTTAGGACAGGGGGGCTACACCTTC. Translation: CASSLGQGGYTF.

The chain joins TRBV29-1 to TRBJ2-1, with D perhaps matching TRBD1 or TRBD2 (7 bases each). Germline V gene sequence: CDR1 SQVTM, CDR2 ANQGSEA. The V gene lost 1 base and the J gene lost 7 bases, with 11 bases spanning the gap. There are 13 residues in the CDR3. In DNA form, the CDR3 reads TGCAGCGTTGAAGGGGGGGGACAGAATGAGCAGTTCTTC. It yields the protein CSVEGGGQNEQFF.

This clone was recorded only once. The J gene is TRBJ2-7, the V gene TRBV12-5; 14 bases are shared with TRBD2. V lost 1 base, J lost 3 bases, and 2 bases stayed unmatched. CDR1 is LGHNT and CDR2 is FRNRAP in the germline V gene. The CDR3 extends over 16 amino acids. The CDR3 loop reads CASGLGGLAGGYEQYF. DNA of the CDR3: TGTGCTAGTGGTTTGGGAGGACTAGCGGGAGGCTACGAGCAGTACTTC.

V gene TRBV7-6 combines with J gene TRBJ2-7; no firm D call. Germline V lookup: CDR1 SGHVS, CDR2 FNYEAQ. V was shortened by 1 base and J by 0 bases, with 13 bases between the two germline ends. CDR3 size: 16 residues. The CDR3 region is CASSLGEALSSYEQYF. The CDR3 DNA sequence: TGTGCCAGCAGCTTAGGTGAAGCGTTGAGCTCCTACGAGCAGTACTTC.

The chain links TRBV7-9 to TRBJ2-3; 11 bases match TRBD1. The CDR3 covers 16 residues. Germline lookup yields CDR1 SEHNR and CDR2 FQNEAQ (reference sequence). V dropped 5 bases and J dropped 1; count of bases not matched to a gene: 5. The CDR3 reads CASSPRTGGGTDTQYF. The CDR3, as DNA: TGTGCCAGCAGCCCCAGGACAGGGGGCGGCACAGATACGCAGTATTTT.

The chain is built from TRBV6-6 and TRBJ1-4; D call uncertain. The CDR3 is 14 amino acids. Trimming removed 5 bases from V and 8 bases from J, with 15 bases in between. CDR1 and CDR2 from the germline V gene are MNHNY and SVGAGI (reference sequence). This chain's CDR3 is CASSTWANLEKLFF. The CDR3 region has the DNA TGTGCCAGCAGTACGTGGGCTAATTTGGAAAAACTGTTTTTT.

This chain connects TRBV4-1 to TRBJ2-1; D is possibly TRBD1 (5 bases). CDR1 and CDR2 from the germline V gene are MGHRA and YSYEKL. The CDR3 is 12 amino acids. Trimming stripped 4 bases from V and 8 bases from J, with 9 bases between. CDR3 in amino acids: CASSPGRDEQFF. CDR3 in DNA: TGCGCCAGCAGCCCAGGCAGGGATGAGCAGTTCTTC.

CDR3 DNA: TGCGCCAGCAGTGGTGACAGGAACCCCGACGAGCAGTACTTC. Translated: CASSGDRNPDEQYF. V usage is TRBV10-1 and J usage is TRBJ2-7, with TRBD1 as a possible D gene (6 bases). Deletions cut 4 bases from V and 5 bases from J, with 15 bases between. Germline values: CDR1 WNHNN, CDR2 SYGVQD (reference sequence). The CDR3 contains 14 residues.

DNA for the CDR3: TGTGCCAGCTCACCAGGGGAGTATTTGGGACAGACGACCTACGAGCAGTACTTC. This codes for CASSPGEYLGQTTYEQYF. The genes are TRBV18 and TRBJ2-7, with 7 bases aligning to TRBD1. The CDR3 covers 18 residues. Germline assignment: CDR1 KGHSH and CDR2 LQKENI. The V gene end was trimmed by 2 bases and the J gene end by 2 bases; junction bases not matched to a gene: 15.